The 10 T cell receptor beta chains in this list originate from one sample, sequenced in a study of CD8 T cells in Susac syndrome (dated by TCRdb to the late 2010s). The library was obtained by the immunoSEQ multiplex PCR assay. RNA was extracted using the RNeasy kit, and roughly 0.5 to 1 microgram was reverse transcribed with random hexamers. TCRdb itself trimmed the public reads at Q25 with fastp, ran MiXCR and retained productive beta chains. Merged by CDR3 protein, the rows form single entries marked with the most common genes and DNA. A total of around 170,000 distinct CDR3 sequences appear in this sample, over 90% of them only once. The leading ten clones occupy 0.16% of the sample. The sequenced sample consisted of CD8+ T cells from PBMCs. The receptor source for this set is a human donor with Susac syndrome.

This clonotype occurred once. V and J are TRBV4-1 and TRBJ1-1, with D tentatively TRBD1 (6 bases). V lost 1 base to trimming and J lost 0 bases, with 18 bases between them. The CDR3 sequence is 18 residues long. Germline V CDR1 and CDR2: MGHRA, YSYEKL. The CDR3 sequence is CASSQVLGGGPMNTEAFF. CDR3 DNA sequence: TGCGCCAGCAGCCAAGTACTAGGAGGGGGTCCTATGAACACTGAAGCTTTCTTT.

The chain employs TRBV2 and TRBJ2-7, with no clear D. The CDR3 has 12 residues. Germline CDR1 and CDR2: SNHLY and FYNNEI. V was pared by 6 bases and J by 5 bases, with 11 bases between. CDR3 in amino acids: CASRIGLDEQYF. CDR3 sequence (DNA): TGTGCCAGCAGGATTGGGCTCGACGAGCAGTACTTC.

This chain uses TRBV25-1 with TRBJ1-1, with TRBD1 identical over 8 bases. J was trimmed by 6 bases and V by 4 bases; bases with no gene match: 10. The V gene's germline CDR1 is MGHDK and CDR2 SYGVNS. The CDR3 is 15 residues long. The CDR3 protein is CASSGDLRGQAEAFF. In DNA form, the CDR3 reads TGTGCCAGCAGTGGGGACCTCAGGGGGCAGGCTGAAGCTTTCTTT.

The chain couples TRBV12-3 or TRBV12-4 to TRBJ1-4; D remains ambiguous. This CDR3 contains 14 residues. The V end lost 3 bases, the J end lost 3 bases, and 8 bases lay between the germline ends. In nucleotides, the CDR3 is TGTGCCAGCAGTTTTACCGGTCCTAATGAAAAACTGTTTTTT. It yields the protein CASSFTGPNEKLFF.

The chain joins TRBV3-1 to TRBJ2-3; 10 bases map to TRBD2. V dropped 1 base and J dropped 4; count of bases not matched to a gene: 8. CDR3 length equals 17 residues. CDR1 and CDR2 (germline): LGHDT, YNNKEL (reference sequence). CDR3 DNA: TGTGCCAGCAGCCAAGCTATTCTAGCGGGAGTCCCAGATACGCAGTATTTT. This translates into CASSQAILAGVPDTQYF.

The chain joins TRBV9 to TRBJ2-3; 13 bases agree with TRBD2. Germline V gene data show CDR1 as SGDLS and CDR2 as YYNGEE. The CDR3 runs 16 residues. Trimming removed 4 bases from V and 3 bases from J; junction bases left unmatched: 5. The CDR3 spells CASSTGLAGATDTQYF. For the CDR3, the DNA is TGTGCCAGCAGCACCGGACTAGCGGGGGCGACAGATACGCAGTATTTT.

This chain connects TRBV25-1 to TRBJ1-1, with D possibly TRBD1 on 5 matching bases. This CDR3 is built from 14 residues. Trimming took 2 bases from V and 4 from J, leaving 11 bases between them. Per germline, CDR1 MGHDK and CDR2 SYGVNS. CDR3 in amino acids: CASSEGGGFTEAFF. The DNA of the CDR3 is TGTGCCAGCAGTGAAGGGGGGGGATTCACTGAAGCTTTCTTT.

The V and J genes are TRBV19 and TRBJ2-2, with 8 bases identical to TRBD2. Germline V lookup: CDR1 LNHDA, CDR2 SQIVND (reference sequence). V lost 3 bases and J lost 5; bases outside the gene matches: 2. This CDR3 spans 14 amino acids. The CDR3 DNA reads TGTGCCAGTAGTATCGGACTAGCTACCGGGGAGCTGTTTTTT. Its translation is CASSIGLATGELFF.

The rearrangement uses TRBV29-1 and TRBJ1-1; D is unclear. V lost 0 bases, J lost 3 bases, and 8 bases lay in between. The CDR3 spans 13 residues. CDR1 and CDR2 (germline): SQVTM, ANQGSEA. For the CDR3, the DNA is TGCAGCGTTGAAGATATAATAGACACTGAAGCTTTCTTT. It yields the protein CSVEDIIDTEAFF. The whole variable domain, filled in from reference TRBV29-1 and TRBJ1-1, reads SAVISQKPSRDICQRGTSLTIQCQVDSQVTMMFWYRQQPGQSLTLIATANQGSEATYESGFVIDKFPISRPNLTFSTLTVSNMSPEDSSIYLCSVEDIIDTEAFFGQGTRLTVV.

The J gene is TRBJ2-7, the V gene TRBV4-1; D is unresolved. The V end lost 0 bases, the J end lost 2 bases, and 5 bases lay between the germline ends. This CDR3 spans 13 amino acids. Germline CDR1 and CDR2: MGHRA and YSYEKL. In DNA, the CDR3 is TGCGCCAGCAGCCAAGATGCAGCCTACGAGCAGTACTTC. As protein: CASSQDAAYEQYF.